A single sample gave rise to the 15 T cell receptor beta chains below, sequenced in a study of type 1 and type 2 diabetes patients. Genomic DNA was the PCR template. Amplification of the beta chain CDR3 used 30 forward and 13 reverse multiplex primers. TCRdb recomputed calls from the multiplex PCR reads with MiXCR, one row per CDR3 protein. The sample has a few hundred thousand distinct CDR3 sequences; 45% to 60% are singletons. Sequenced sample: peripheral blood mononuclear cells (PBMCs). The receptors were gathered from a man aged 18 to 30 with type 2 diabetes.

The CDR3 is CASSLPGLRLGEQYF. For the CDR3, the DNA is TGTGCCAGCAGCTTACCAGGACTCCGACTCGGCGAGCAGTACTTC. The rearrangement joins TRBV7-2 to TRBJ2-7; possibly TRBD2 for D (5 bases). Germline V gives CDR1 SGHTA, CDR2 FQGNSA. This CDR3 is 15 amino acids long. The V gene lost 2 bases and the J gene lost 6 bases, with 17 bases spanning the gap.

This clonotype was observed many times. CDR3 sequence (DNA): TGTGCCAGTCGGGACAGGGCGGGCACTGAAGCTTTCTTT. It translates to CASRDRAGTEAFF. The V call is TRBV2, the J call TRBJ1-1, with 9 bases lining up with TRBD1. The CDR3 runs 13 residues. Germline CDR1 and CDR2: SNHLY and FYNNEI. Unmatched junction bases numbered 6, after V lost 9 bases and J lost 4 bases.

This clonotype was counted many times. The chain carries TRBV5-1 and TRBJ1-1, with D maybe TRBD1 (6 bases). There are 13 residues in the CDR3. The germline CDR1 and CDR2 sequences are SGHRS and YFSETQ. V was shortened by 2 bases and J by 5 bases, with 10 bases between the two germline ends. Written as DNA, the CDR3 is TGCGCCAGCAGCTTCGGACAGTCTACTGAAGCTTTCTTT. Translation: CASSFGQSTEAFF.

This chain links TRBV19 with TRBJ1-2; D possibly corresponds to TRBD1 (5 bases). CDR1 is LNHDA, CDR2 SQIVND, per germline (reference sequence). The CDR3 runs to 13 residues. The ends were cut back, 5 bases at V and 4 bases at J, with 11 bases in the middle. CDR3 sequence reads: CASSPGQTYGYTF. As DNA, the CDR3 is TGTGCCAGTAGTCCCGGACAAACCTATGGCTACACCTTC.

CDR3 protein: CASSIQGREQFF. The CDR3 DNA reads TGTGCCAGTAGTATACAAGGCCGTGAGCAGTTCTTC. The chain combines TRBV19 with TRBJ2-1, with D unclear. V lost 2 bases and J 9 bases, leaving 8 bases between the germline ends. Germline V gene sequence: CDR1 LNHDA, CDR2 SQIVND (reference sequence). The CDR3 length is 12 residues.

This clonotype came up a few times. V is TRBV5-1 and J is TRBJ2-7; D unclear. Germline CDR1 and CDR2: SGHRS and YFSETQ. Deletions cut 0 bases from V and 2 bases from J, with 6 bases between. CDR3 length equals 13 residues. The CDR3: CASSLETPYEQYF. For the CDR3, the DNA is TGCGCCAGCAGCTTGGAAACTCCCTACGAGCAGTACTTC. Complete variable domain (other parts from reference TRBV5-1 and TRBJ2-7): KAGVTQTPRYLIKTRGQQVTLSCSPISGHRSVSWYQQTPGQGLQFLFEYFSETQRNKGNFPGRFSGRQFSNSRSEMNVSTLELGDSALYLCASSLETPYEQYFGPGTRLTVT.

In regard to this clonotype: This likely comes from a read error, as the CDR3 has no conserved phenylalanine or tryptophan at its end. The chain has TRBV7-6 and TRBJ1-1; 10 bases fit TRBD1. Germline CDR1 reads SGHVS; CDR2 reads FNYEAQ. The length of the CDR3 is 15 residues. Losses at the gene ends were 1 base for V and 3 bases for J; bases not matched to a gene: 2. CDR3 coding DNA: TGTGCCAGCAGCTTAGGCGGGACAGGGGACACTGAAGCTTTCCTT. The encoded protein is CASSLGGTGDTEAFL.

This clonotype was counted only a few times. The chain links TRBV6-6 to TRBJ2-7; D perhaps matches TRBD2 (5 bases). Germline V CDR1 and CDR2: MNHNY, SVGAGI (reference sequence). V was cut by 2 bases and J by 2 bases, with 13 bases left in between. The CDR3 loop spans 15 amino acids. The CDR3, as DNA: TGTGCCAGCAGTTACGTCTGGAGGTTGCCCTACGAGCAGTACTTC. Protein sequence: CASSYVWRLPYEQYF.

V usage is TRBV5-5 and J usage is TRBJ2-7; perhaps TRBD1 as D (6 bases). V was cut by 4 bases and J by 6 bases, with 11 bases left in between. This CDR3 has 12 residues. Germline V lookup: CDR1 SGHKS, CDR2 YYEKEE (reference sequence). The CDR3 DNA sequence: TGTGCCAGCAGCCTGGGGACACTCGAGCAGTACTTC. This gives the protein CASSLGTLEQYF. Full variable domain (outside the CDR3, taken from reference TRBV5-5 and TRBJ2-7): DAGVTQSPTHLIKTRGQQVTLRCSPISGHKSVSWYQQVLGQGPQFIFQYYEKEERGRGNFPDRFSARQFPNYSSELNVNALLLGDSALYLCASSLGTLEQYFGPGTRLTVT.

The sample holds many counts of this clonotype. The V gene is TRBV10-3, the J gene TRBJ2-5; 15 bases match TRBD2. With V trimmed by 6 bases and J by 0 bases, 5 bases remained unmatched. Per germline, CDR1 ENHRY and CDR2 SYGVKD. CDR3 length equals 17 residues. CDR3: CAISAGTSGGNQETQYF. The CDR3 DNA sequence: TGTGCCATCAGCGCTGGGACTAGCGGGGGGAACCAAGAGACCCAGTACTTC.

The chain is built from TRBV7-2 and TRBJ2-3; D gene unclear. CDR3 length: 13 amino acids. Germline V CDR1 and CDR2: SGHTA, FQGNSA. Trimming stripped 5 bases from V and 2 bases from J, with 8 bases between. Here the CDR3 DNA reads TGTGCCAGCAGCGCCCGACCCACAGATACGCAGTATTTT. It translates to CASSARPTDTQYF.

V and J are TRBV28 and TRBJ1-4; 11 bases match TRBD1. Trimming took 6 bases from V and 12 from J; bases not matched to a gene: 3. This CDR3 is 12 amino acids long. CDR1 and CDR2 (germline): MDHEN, SYDVKM. The CDR3 is CASSRDRGELFF. The CDR3 bases are TGTGCCAGCAGCCGGGACAGGGGGGAACTGTTTTTT.

The chain couples TRBV20-1 to TRBJ2-4; tentatively, D is TRBD1 (7 bases). With 3 bases removed from V and 7 bases from J, the gap between germline ends came to 22 bases. The germline gives CDR1 DFQATT, CDR2 SNEGSKA (reference sequence). The CDR3 covers 16 residues. The CDR3 sequence is CSASKRDQTGRNIQYF. CDR3 in DNA: TGCAGTGCTAGCAAACGGGACCAGACAGGGAGGAACATTCAGTACTTC.

The gene calls are TRBV29-1 and TRBJ2-7; maybe TRBD2 (5 bases). V lost 8 bases and J 5 bases, leaving 16 bases between the germline ends. This CDR3 contains 12 residues. From germline, CDR1 is SQVTM and CDR2 ANQGSEA. This CDR3 is CSPWLRRDEQYF. In DNA form, the CDR3 reads TGCAGCCCTTGGTTGAGGCGGGACGAGCAGTACTTC.

This chain links TRBV19 with TRBJ1-2; 9 bases line up with TRBD1. The germline gives CDR1 LNHDA, CDR2 SQIVND (reference sequence). This CDR3 has 16 residues. The V gene end was trimmed by 3 bases and the J gene end by 2 bases; junction bases not matched to a gene: 7. The CDR3 is CASSITNRGQNYGYTF. CDR3 DNA: TGTGCCAGTAGTATCACGAACAGGGGGCAAAACTATGGCTACACCTTC.